This T cell receptor beta chain was recorded in a study of T cell responses to AZD1222 COVID-19 vaccine. Overall study findings and caveats: Spike-wide coverage was observed for vaccine-associated CD4 TCRs, with dominant responses at 160-218 and 743-854. In a largely white British group with more females than males, clonal diversity was possibly underestimated.

The CDR3 contains 16 residues. Germline V gene lookup returns CDR1 MNHEY and CDR2 SMNVEV (reference sequence). V was trimmed by 0 bases and J by 3 bases, leaving 14 bases between them. Repertoires were generated with immunoSEQ multiplex PCR, while TCRdb's copy carries only in-frame clones and drops some. The data contain about 110,000 clones, approximately 89% of them singletons. In its sample, this clone was seen once. Antigen specificity is unknown. This chain links TRBV27 with TRBJ1-1, with D maybe TRBD1 (6 bases). The specimen comprised peripheral blood, sampled on day 0 of MenACWY control vaccination. This sequence originates from an adult in good health. The chain's CDR3 is CASSLSGGRLDTEAFF. CDR3 bases: TGTGCCAGCAGTTTATCGGGGGGCCGGTTGGACACTGAAGCTTTCTTT.